Listed below are T cell receptor beta chains from one sample, sequenced in a study of blood T cell repertoires in COVID-19. TCRdb's table, derived via immunoSEQ multiplex PCR, lists solely in-frame clones and lacks some. The sample lists roughly 330,000 clones, roughly 83% occurring once. Material: peripheral blood. These receptors were taken from a woman aged 45-65 years with acute or convalescent COVID-19. The CDR3 runs from the conserved cysteine through the conserved F or W. The D gene is left open where the match is weak. A clone size is listed for some rows: how often the clone was seen (once, few, many), or a class if it is expanded.

D gene,J gene,clone size,V gene,CDR3 protein,CDR3 DNA
-,TRBJ1-2,-,TRBV11-2,CASSLGLEAGYTF,TGTGCCAGCAGCTTAGGGCTTGAGGCTGGCTACACCTTC
-,TRBJ1-1,-,TRBV19,CASSIRPKSRGTNTEAFF,TGTGCCAGTAGTATACGCCCCAAGAGCAGGGGCACGAACACTGAAGCTTTCTTT
-,TRBJ1-2,-,TRBV28,CASSSSGYTF,TGTGCCAGCAGTTCCTCTGGCTACACCTTC
-,TRBJ2-7,-,TRBV6-1,CASSESGLFYEQYF,TGTGCCAGCAGTGAAAGCGGCCTCTTCTACGAGCAGTACTTC
-,TRBJ1-2,-,TRBV5-5,CASSLDKNYGYTF,TGTGCCAGCAGCTTGGACAAGAACTATGGCTACACCTTC
TRBD1,TRBJ2-1,-,TRBV10-2,CASSESMTGGEQFF,TGCGCCAGCAGTGAGTCGATGACAGGGGGTGAGCAGTTCTTC
-,TRBJ2-1,-,TRBV11-2,CASSSLGVAGKNEQFF,TGTGCCAGCAGCTCCCTGGGGGTCGCGGGAAAGAATGAGCAGTTCTTC
-,TRBJ2-1,-,TRBV5-1,CASSLQDQDEQFF,TGCGCCAGCAGCTTACAGGATCAGGATGAGCAGTTCTTC
TRBD2,TRBJ2-7,-,TRBV29-1,CSVARGGASYEQYF,TGCAGCGTTGCCCGCGGGGGGGCGTCCTACGAGCAGTACTTC
-,TRBJ1-2,-,TRBV2,CASMSDSNYGYTF,TGTGCCAGCATGTCGGACTCTAACTATGGCTACACCTTC
-,TRBJ1-6,-,TRBV15,CATSRDNSPLHF,TGTGCCACCAGTCGCGATAATTCACCCCTCCACTTT
-,TRBJ1-6,-,TRBV28,CASTPTRGPYNSPLHF,TGTGCCAGCACCCCCACAAGGGGCCCCTATAATTCACCCCTCCACTTT
TRBD2,TRBJ2-7,-,TRBV20-1,CSASIVASGRNYEQYF,TGCAGTGCTAGTATCGTGGCTAGCGGGAGGAACTACGAGCAGTACTTC
TRBD2,TRBJ2-3,-,TRBV3-1/TRBV3-2,CASSDLAGGTDTQYF,TGTGCCAGCAGCGACTTAGCGGGGGGCACAGATACGCAGTATTTT
TRBD1,TRBJ1-3,-,TRBV5-4,CASSKDRGNTIYF,TGTGCCAGCAGCAAGGACAGGGGAAACACCATATATTTT
-,TRBJ2-7,-,TRBV18,CASSRISGTSYEQYF,TGTGCCAGCTCACGGATCTCCGGGACATCCTACGAGCAGTACTTC
-,TRBJ1-4,-,TRBV28,CASRYQGPNEKLFF,TGTGCCAGCAGATATCAGGGGCCTAATGAAAAACTGTTTTTT
TRBD2,TRBJ2-1,-,TRBV5-1,CASSLAFGASGYNEQFF,TGCGCCAGCAGCTTGGCGTTTGGTGCTAGCGGCTACAATGAGCAGTTCTTC
-,TRBJ1-1,-,TRBV5-5,CASRQGILNTEAFF,TGTGCCAGCAGGCAGGGAATTTTGAACACTGAAGCTTTCTTT
TRBD1,TRBJ2-1,-,TRBV9,CASSVRQGAGEQFF,TGTGCCAGCAGCGTCCGACAGGGGGCAGGTGAGCAGTTCTTC
-,TRBJ2-4,-,TRBV14,CASSRGQLAKNIQYF,TGTGCCAGCAGCCGCGGACAGCTAGCCAAAAACATTCAGTACTTC
-,TRBJ1-2,-,TRBV7-3,CASSASGGGDYGYTF,TGTGCCAGCAGCGCCTCGGGCGGGGGGGACTATGGCTACACCTTC
-,TRBJ2-1,-,TRBV6-4,CASSDSVLALNEQFF,TGTGCCAGCAGTGACTCGGTCCTAGCGCTTAATGAGCAGTTCTTC
TRBD1,TRBJ2-7,few,TRBV5-6,CASSFGGTGATYEQYF,TGTGCCAGCAGCTTTGGCGGGACAGGGGCTACCTACGAGCAGTACTTC
-,TRBJ1-2,-,TRBV7-2,CASSLGDDWWGRGYGYTF,TGTGCCAGCAGCTTAGGGGATGATTGGTGGGGGCGCGGCTATGGCTACACCTTC
TRBD1,TRBJ1-1,-,TRBV18,CASSPQAGGYTEAFF,TGTGCCAGCTCACCACAGGCAGGGGGATACACTGAAGCTTTCTTT